This T cell receptor (beta chain) originates from a study of T cell responses to AZD1222 COVID-19 vaccine. Overall study findings and caveats: Of the AZD1222 recipients, only five to seven were seropositive at baseline.

A note on this clone: Its target is unknown.

The CDR3 totals 15 residues. The germline CDR1 and CDR2 sequences are MNHEY and SMNVEV (reference sequence). Trimming removed 2 bases from V and 3 bases from J, with 14 bases in between. The table came from immunoSEQ multiplex PCR; TCRdb's copy has only in-frame clones and leaves some out. The sample carries some 82,000 clones, about nine tenths recorded once. J is TRBJ2-7 and V is TRBV27; possibly TRBD2 for D (6 bases). The sequence was collected from an adult in good health. The material was peripheral blood, obtained on day 0 of AZD1222 vaccination. CDR3 residues: CASSLGGAGNYEQYF. For the CDR3, the DNA is TGTGCCAGCAGTTTAGGGGGTGCGGGGAACTACGAGCAGTACTTC.